This is a list of T cell receptor beta chains from one sample in a study of identical twins. TCRdb re-derived calls from the 5' RACE reads in MiXCR, one entry per CDR3 protein. The sample comprises hundreds of thousands of distinct CDR3 sequences, approximately 13% of which are singletons, and around 1.6% rests with the top ten. In addition, the sample was reused for a study of yellow fever vaccine responses in identical twins.

Specimen: PBMCs. The receptors come from a woman aged 18-35 years in good health. CDR3s include the opening cysteine and the closing phenylalanine or tryptophan. The D gene is left open where the match is weak. Some rows mark clone size as missing; the rest say once, few, many or name a class of expanded clone.

>TRBV6-2/TRBV6-3|TRBD1|few|TRBJ1-2
CASSPTGEGYGYTF
TGTGCCAGCAGTCCCACAGGGGAAGGATATGGCTACACCTTC
>TRBV20-1|TRBD2|-|TRBJ2-1
CSARDLLASGRAHYNEQFF
TGCAGTGCTAGAGATCTTCTGGCTAGCGGGAGGGCCCACTACAATGAGCAGTTCTTC
>TRBV20-1|TRBD1|-|TRBJ1-5
CSAFPGQSNQPQHF
TGCAGTGCCTTCCCGGGACAGTCCAATCAGCCCCAGCATTTT
>TRBV7-2|-|few|TRBJ1-1
CASSLWGFVEAFF
TGTGCCAGCAGCTTATGGGGATTTGTTGAAGCTTTCTTT
>TRBV27|TRBD2|-|TRBJ2-3
CASSLSMRGGSDTQYF
TGTGCCAGCAGTTTATCGATGCGGGGGGGCTCAGATACGCAGTATTTT
>TRBV20-1|TRBD1|few|TRBJ2-5
CSAPGQWETQYF
TGCAGTGCCCCGGGACAGTGGGAGACCCAGTACTTC
>TRBV4-1|-|many|TRBJ2-3
CASSQAGFGDTQYF
TGCGCCAGCAGCCAAGCGGGATTTGGGGATACGCAGTATTTT
>TRBV12-3/TRBV12-4|-|many|TRBJ2-1
CASSPSLAEQFF
TGTGCCAGCAGTCCTTCTTTGGCTGAGCAGTTCTTC
>TRBV25-1|-|few|TRBJ1-4
CASSEYMSQGREKLFF
TGTGCCAGCAGTGAATATATGAGCCAGGGACGGGAAAAACTGTTTTTT
>TRBV5-1|TRBD2|-|TRBJ2-1
CASSSGLAGAEFF
TGCGCCAGCAGCTCAGGACTAGCGGGAGCCGAGTTCTTC
>TRBV5-1|-|few|TRBJ2-4
CASSGGRDIQYF
TGCGCCAGCTCTGGAGGGCGGGACATTCAGTACTTC
>TRBV7-2|-|many|TRBJ1-1
CASSLRRRNTEAFF
TGTGCCAGCAGCTTACGGCGGCGGAACACTGAAGCTTTCTTT
>TRBV10-1|TRBD1|-|TRBJ1-6
CASSRTGTGISPLHF
TGCGCCAGCAGCCGGACCGGGACAGGGATCTCACCCCTCCACTTT
>TRBV18|TRBD2|-|TRBJ2-6
CASSPQANPGLAVVSGANVLTF
TGTGCTAGCTCACCACAAGCCAACCCTGGACTAGCGGTCGTCTCTGGGGCCAACGTCCTGACTTTC
>TRBV2|-|-|TRBJ1-5
CASSDRAGDNQPQHF
TGTGCCAGCAGTGACAGGGCTGGGGATAATCAGCCCCAGCATTTT
>TRBV9|-|-|TRBJ2-1
CASSFAGTTSYNEQFF
TGTGCCAGCAGCTTTGCCGGGACAACCTCCTACAATGAGCAGTTCTTC
>TRBV5-5|-|-|TRBJ1-1
CASSFRSSSPAFF
TGTGCCAGCAGCTTCAGATCTTCTTCCCCAGCTTTCTTT
>TRBV2|-|-|TRBJ1-5
CASSEAWGGPQHF
TGTGCCAGCAGTGAAGCGTGGGGGGGGCCCCAGCATTTT
>TRBV7-8|-|-|TRBJ2-3
CASSSILRGGSDTQYF
TGTGCCAGCAGCTCCATCTTGAGGGGAGGTTCAGATACGCAGTATTTT
>TRBV19|-|few|TRBJ2-7
CASSIPPTQPLREQYF
TGTGCCAGTAGTATCCCCCCGACTCAACCTCTCCGCGAGCAGTACTTC
>TRBV5-1|-|few|TRBJ2-6
CASSLQISGANVLTF
TGCGCCAGCAGCTTACAAATCTCTGGGGCCAACGTCCTGACTTTC
>TRBV12-3/TRBV12-4|-|-|TRBJ2-3
CASSTPGFPDTQYF
TGTGCCAGCAGCACCCCCGGGTTCCCAGATACGCAGTATTTT
>TRBV12-3/TRBV12-4|-|-|TRBJ1-5
CASSLSWGDYSNQPQHF
TGTGCCAGCAGTTTGAGTTGGGGTGATTATAGCAATCAGCCCCAGCATTTT
>TRBV7-8|TRBD2|few|TRBJ2-2
CASSPYRPTSGRADGELFF
TGTGCCAGCAGCCCCTACCGACCGACTAGCGGGAGGGCGGACGGGGAGCTGTTTTTT
>TRBV6-4|-|few|TRBJ2-2
CASSDRLAPGELFF
TGTGCCAGCAGTGATCGGCTAGCTCCGGGGGAGCTGTTTTTT
>TRBV20-1|-|-|TRBJ2-7
CSASGRGRIGEQYF
TGCAGTGCTTCCGGTAGGGGGAGAATAGGAGAGCAGTACTTC
>TRBV12-3/TRBV12-4|TRBD1|many|TRBJ1-3
CASTKDRVLHTIYF
TGTGCCAGCACTAAGGACAGGGTTTTACACACCATATATTTT
>TRBV10-2|TRBD1|few|TRBJ2-4
CASRAIFDRGIDKNIQYF
TGCGCCAGCAGGGCGATTTTCGACAGGGGGATCGATAAGAACATTCAGTACTTC
>TRBV24-1|-|-|TRBJ1-6
CATSTRENSPLHF
TGTGCCACCAGTACAAGGGAGAACTCACCCCTCCACTTT
>TRBV7-2|TRBD1|-|TRBJ2-3
CASSLALSAGGKGDTQYF
TGTGCCAGCAGCTTAGCCCTTTCGGCAGGGGGCAAGGGAGATACGCAGTATTTT
>TRBV28|TRBD1|few|TRBJ1-1
CASSQGGGGNTEAFF
TGTGCCAGCAGTCAAGGGGGCGGGGGGAACACTGAAGCTTTCTTT
>TRBV5-1|TRBD1|-|TRBJ2-5
CASHLGQTQETQYF
TGCGCCAGTCATCTGGGACAGACCCAAGAGACCCAGTACTTC
>TRBV20-1|-|many|TRBJ2-7
CSASLPGEQYF
TGCAGTGCTTCCCTTCCGGGGGAGCAGTACTTC
>TRBV10-3|-|-|TRBJ2-2
CAISGDVESTGELFF
TGTGCCATCAGTGGGGACGTGGAAAGCACCGGGGAGCTGTTTTTT
>TRBV12-3/TRBV12-4|-|many|TRBJ2-5
CASSLTVSPETQYF
TGTGCCAGCAGTTTGACCGTTAGTCCGGAGACCCAGTACTTC
>TRBV12-3/TRBV12-4|-|many|TRBJ1-1
CASSRGVAFF
TGTGCCAGCAGTCGCGGAGTAGCTTTCTTT
>TRBV5-3|-|few|TRBJ2-5
CARSLDSGGAPEETQYF
TGTGCCAGAAGCTTGGATAGCGGCGGGGCCCCGGAGGAGACCCAGTACTTC
>TRBV12-3/TRBV12-4|-|many|TRBJ2-7
CASSPDRVGSYEQYF
TGTGCCAGCAGCCCCGACCGAGTGGGCTCCTACGAGCAGTACTTC
>TRBV20-1|-|few|TRBJ2-3
CGWELSSTQYF
TGCGGGTGGGAGCTTTCGTCCACGCAGTATTTT
>TRBV5-1|-|-|TRBJ2-3
CASSLDSGGDTQYF
TGCGCCAGCAGCTTGGATTCGGGTGGTGATACGCAGTATTTT
>TRBV18|TRBD2|few|TRBJ2-2
CASSSKLAAGTGELFF
TGTGCCAGCTCATCGAAACTAGCGGCCGGCACCGGGGAGCTGTTTTTT
>TRBV10-3|-|-|TRBJ2-7
CAISDAGTPGLYEQYF
TGTGCCATCAGTGACGCCGGGACACCGGGACTCTACGAGCAGTACTTC
>TRBV5-1|TRBD2|-|TRBJ2-5
CASSLPGLAGDMSQETQYF
TGCGCCAGCAGCTTGCCCGGACTAGCGGGCGATATGAGCCAAGAGACCCAGTACTTC
>TRBV10-3|TRBD2|-|TRBJ2-7
CAISEKRAGEVEQYF
TGTGCCATCAGTGAGAAAAGGGCGGGAGAGGTCGAGCAGTACTTC
>TRBV24-1|TRBD1|-|TRBJ2-3
CATSARTGAFGTDTQYF
TGTGCCACCAGCGCCAGGACAGGGGCTTTTGGGACAGATACGCAGTATTTT
>TRBV5-1|-|few|TRBJ2-3
CASSPWSTDTQYF
TGCGCCAGCAGCCCATGGAGCACAGATACGCAGTATTTT
>TRBV19|-|few|TRBJ1-1
CASKGGMAEAFF
TGTGCCAGTAAGGGGGGTATGGCTGAAGCTTTCTTT
>TRBV5-1|TRBD1|-|TRBJ1-1
CASSFRQGGNTEAFF
TGCGCCAGCAGCTTCAGACAGGGGGGGAACACTGAAGCTTTCTTT
>TRBV5-5|-|few|TRBJ2-1
CASEGRVEFHEQFF
TGTGCCAGCGAGGGCAGGGTGGAGTTCCATGAGCAGTTCTTC
>TRBV19|TRBD1|-|TRBJ2-2
CASRGPNRQGPNTGELFF
TGTGCCAGCCGAGGGCCTAACCGACAGGGCCCAAACACCGGGGAGCTGTTTTTT
>TRBV12-3/TRBV12-4|-|many|TRBJ1-2
CASSSRVRTEGYTF
TGTGCCAGCAGCTCCAGGGTCAGGACGGAAGGCTACACCTTC
>TRBV7-9|TRBD2|few|TRBJ2-3
CASSLETSGYTDTQYF
TGTGCCAGCAGCTTAGAGACTAGCGGTTACACAGATACGCAGTATTTT
>TRBV5-1|-|many|TRBJ1-2
CASSLDAYGYTF
TGCGCCAGCAGCTTGGACGCCTATGGCTACACCTTC
>TRBV14|-|-|TRBJ2-7
CASSSGEGPSYEQYF
TGTGCCAGCAGTTCAGGGGAGGGGCCCTCCTACGAGCAGTACTTC
>TRBV6-5|-|-|TRBJ1-2
CASSYSTTGNYGYTF
TGTGCCAGCAGTTACTCGACGACAGGAAACTATGGCTACACCTTC
>TRBV3-1|TRBD1|-|TRBJ2-5
CASSQTLTGGKTQYF
TGTGCCAGCAGCCAAACCCTAACAGGGGGGAAGACCCAGTACTTC
>TRBV20-1|-|many|TRBJ2-7
CSARGPWDEQYF
TGCAGTGCTAGGGGACCTTGGGACGAGCAGTACTTC
>TRBV2|TRBD1|-|TRBJ2-3
CASTLEQGTDTQYF
TGTGCCAGCACCCTCGAACAGGGGACAGATACGCAGTATTTT
>TRBV11-2|TRBD2|-|TRBJ2-3
CASSFRTGLAPRTDTQYF
TGTGCCAGCAGCTTTCGCACGGGACTAGCACCACGCACAGATACGCAGTATTTT
>TRBV3-1|-|few|TRBJ2-7
CASSQAYLKQYF
TGTGCCAGCAGCCAAGCCTACCTGAAGCAGTACTTC